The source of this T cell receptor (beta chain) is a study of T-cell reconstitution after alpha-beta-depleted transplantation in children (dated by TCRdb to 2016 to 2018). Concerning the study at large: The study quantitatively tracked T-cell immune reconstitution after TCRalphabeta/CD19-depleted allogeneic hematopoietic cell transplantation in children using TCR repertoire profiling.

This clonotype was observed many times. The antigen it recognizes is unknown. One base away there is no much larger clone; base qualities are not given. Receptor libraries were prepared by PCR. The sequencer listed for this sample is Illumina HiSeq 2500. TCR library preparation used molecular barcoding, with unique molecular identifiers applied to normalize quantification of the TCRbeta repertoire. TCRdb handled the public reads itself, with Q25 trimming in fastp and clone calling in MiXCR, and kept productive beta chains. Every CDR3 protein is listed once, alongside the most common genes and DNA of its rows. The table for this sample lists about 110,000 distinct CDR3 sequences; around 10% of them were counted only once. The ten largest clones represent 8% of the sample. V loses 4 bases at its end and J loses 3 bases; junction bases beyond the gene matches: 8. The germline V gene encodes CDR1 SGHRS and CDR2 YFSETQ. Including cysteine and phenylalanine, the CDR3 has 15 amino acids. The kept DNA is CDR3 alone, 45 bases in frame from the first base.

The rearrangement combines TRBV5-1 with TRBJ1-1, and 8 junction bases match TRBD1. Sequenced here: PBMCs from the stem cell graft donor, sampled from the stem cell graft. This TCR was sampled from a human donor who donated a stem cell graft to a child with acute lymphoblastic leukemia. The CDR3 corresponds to CASSPDRGRDTEAFF. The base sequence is TGCGCCAGCAGCCCCGACAGGGGCCGGGACACTGAAGCTTTCTTT.